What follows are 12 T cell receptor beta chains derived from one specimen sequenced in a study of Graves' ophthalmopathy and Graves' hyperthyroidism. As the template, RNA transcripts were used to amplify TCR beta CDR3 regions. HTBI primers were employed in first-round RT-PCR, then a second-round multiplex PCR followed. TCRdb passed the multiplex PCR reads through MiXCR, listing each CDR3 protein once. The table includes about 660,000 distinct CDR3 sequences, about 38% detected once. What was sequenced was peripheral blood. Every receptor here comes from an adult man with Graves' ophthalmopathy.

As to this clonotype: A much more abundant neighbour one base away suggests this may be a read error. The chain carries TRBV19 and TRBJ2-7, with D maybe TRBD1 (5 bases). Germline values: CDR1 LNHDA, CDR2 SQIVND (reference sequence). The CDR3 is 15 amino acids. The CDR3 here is CANSPHPTASYEQYF. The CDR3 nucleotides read TGTGCCAATAGTCCGCACCCGACAGCTTCCTACGAGCAGTACTTC.

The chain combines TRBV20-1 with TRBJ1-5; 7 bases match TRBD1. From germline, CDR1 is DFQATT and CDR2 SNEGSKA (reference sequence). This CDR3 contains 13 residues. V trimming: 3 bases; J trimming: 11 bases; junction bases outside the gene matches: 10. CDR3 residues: CSARDDRETTQHF. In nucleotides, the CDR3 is TGCAGTGCTAGGGATGACAGGGAGACGACCCAGCATTTT.

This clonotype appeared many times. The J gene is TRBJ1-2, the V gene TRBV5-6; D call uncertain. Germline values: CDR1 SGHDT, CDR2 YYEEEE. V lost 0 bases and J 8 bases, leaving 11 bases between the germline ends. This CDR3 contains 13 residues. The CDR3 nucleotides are TGTGCCAGCAGCTTGGAAGGGCTTGGCGGCTACACCTTC. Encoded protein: CASSLEGLGGYTF.

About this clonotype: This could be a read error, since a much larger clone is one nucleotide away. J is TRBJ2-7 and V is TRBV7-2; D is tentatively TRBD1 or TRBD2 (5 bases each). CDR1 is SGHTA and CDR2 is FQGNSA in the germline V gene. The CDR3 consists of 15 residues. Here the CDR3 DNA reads TGTGCCTGCAGCTTAGAAGCAGGGACGGTTCGCGAGCAGTACTTC. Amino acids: CACSLEAGTVREQYF.

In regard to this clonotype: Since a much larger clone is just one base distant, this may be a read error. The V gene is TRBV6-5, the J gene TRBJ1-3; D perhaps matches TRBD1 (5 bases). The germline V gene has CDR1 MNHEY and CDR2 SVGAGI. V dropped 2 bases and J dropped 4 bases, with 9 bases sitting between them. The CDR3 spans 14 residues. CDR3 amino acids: CASSYGRQGNTIYF. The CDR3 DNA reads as TGTGCCAGCAGTTACGGCAGACAGGGAAACACCATATATTTT.

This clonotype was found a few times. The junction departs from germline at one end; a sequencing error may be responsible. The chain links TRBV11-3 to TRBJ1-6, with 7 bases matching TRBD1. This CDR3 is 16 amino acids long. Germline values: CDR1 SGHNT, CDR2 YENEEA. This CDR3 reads CASSRLPGGKNSPLHF. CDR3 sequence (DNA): TGCGCCAGCAGCCGTCTCCCAGGGGGGAAGAATTCACCCCTCCACTTT. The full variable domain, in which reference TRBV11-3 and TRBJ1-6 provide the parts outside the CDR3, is EAGVVQSPRYKIIEKKQPVAFWCNPISGHNTLYWYLQNLGQGPELLIRYENEEAVDDSQLPKDRFSAERLKGVDSTLKIQPAELGDSAVYLCASSRLPGGKNSPLHFGNGTRLTVT.

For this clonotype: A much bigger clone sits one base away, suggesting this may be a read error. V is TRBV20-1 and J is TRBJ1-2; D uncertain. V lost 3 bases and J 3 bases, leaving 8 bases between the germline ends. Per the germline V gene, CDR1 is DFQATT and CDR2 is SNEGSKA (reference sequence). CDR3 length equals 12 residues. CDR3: CSARTADYGYTF. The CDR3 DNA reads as TGCAGTGCTAGGACGGCGGACTATGGCTACACCTTC.

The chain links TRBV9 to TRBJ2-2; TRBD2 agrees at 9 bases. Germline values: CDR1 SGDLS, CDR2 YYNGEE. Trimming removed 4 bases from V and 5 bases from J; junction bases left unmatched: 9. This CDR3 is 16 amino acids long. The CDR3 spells CASSPVAGAYTGELFF. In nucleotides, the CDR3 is TGTGCCAGCAGCCCAGTAGCGGGGGCGTATACCGGGGAGCTGTTTTTT.

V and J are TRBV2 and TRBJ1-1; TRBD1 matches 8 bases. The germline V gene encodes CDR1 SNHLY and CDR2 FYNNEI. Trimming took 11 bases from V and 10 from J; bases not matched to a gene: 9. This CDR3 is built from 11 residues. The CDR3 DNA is TGTGCCGGGGAACAGGGGGTTGGAGCTTTCTTT. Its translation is CAGEQGVGAFF.

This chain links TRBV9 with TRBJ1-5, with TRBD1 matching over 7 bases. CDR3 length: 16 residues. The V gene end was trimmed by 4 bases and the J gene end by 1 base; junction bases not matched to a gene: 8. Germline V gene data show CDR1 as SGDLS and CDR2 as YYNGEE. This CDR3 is CASSQGGTASNQPQHF. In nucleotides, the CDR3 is TGTGCCAGCAGCCAAGGGGGGACAGCCAGCAATCAGCCCCAGCATTTT.

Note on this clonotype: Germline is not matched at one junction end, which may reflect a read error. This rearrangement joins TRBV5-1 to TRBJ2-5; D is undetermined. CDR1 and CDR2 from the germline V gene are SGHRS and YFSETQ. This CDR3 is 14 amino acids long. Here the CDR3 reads CASRLGGRQETQYF. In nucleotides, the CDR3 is TGCGCCAGCAGGTTGGGTGGCAGACAAGAGACCCAGTACTTC.

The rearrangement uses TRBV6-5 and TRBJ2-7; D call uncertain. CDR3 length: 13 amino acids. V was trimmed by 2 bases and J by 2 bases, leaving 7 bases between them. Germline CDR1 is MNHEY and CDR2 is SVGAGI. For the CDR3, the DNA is TGTGCCAGCAGTTACCCAGGTACCTACGAGCAGTACTTC. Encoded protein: CASSYPGTYEQYF.